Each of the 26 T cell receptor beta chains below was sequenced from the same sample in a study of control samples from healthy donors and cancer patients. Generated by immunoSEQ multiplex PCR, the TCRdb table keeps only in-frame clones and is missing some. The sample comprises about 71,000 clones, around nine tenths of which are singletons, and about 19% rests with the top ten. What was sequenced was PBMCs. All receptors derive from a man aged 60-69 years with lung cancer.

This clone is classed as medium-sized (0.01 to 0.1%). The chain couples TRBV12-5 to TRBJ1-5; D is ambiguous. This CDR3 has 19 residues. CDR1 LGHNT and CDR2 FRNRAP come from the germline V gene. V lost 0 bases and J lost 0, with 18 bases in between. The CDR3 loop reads CASGLVLDGEATSNQPQHF. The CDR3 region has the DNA TGTGCTAGTGGTTTGGTACTTGATGGGGAAGCCACTAGCAATCAGCCCCAGCATTTT. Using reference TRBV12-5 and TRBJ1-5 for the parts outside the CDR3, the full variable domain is DARVTQTPRHKVTEMGQEVTMRCQPILGHNTVFWYRQTMMQGLELLAYFRNRAPLDDSGMPKDRFSAEMPDATLATLKIQPSEPRDSAVYFCASGLVLDGEATSNQPQHFGDGTRLSIL.

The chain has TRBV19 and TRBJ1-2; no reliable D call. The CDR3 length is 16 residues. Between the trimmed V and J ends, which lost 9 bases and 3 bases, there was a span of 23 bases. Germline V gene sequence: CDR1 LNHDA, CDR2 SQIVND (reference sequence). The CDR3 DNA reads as TGTGCCAGCCGTCCGGGTCTTGATAAGGCGGACTATGGCTACACCTTC. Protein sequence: CASRPGLDKADYGYTF.

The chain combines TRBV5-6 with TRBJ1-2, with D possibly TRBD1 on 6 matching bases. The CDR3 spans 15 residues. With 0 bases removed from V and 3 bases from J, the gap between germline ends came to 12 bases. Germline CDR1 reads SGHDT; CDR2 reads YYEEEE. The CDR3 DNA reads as TGTGCCAGCAGCTTGGTGGCGGCAGGGGACTATGGCTACACCTTC. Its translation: CASSLVAAGDYGYTF.

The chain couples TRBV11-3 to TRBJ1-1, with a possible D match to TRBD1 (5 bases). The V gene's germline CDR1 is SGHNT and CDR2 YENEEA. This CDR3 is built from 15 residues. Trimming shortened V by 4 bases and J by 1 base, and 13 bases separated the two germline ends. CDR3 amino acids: CASSSLQQGNTEAFF. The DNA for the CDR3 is TGTGCCAGCAGCTCACTCCAGCAGGGGAACACTGAAGCTTTCTTT.

The DNA for the CDR3 is TGTGCCAGCTCACCACCGGGACAGGCTAACACCGGGGAGCTGTTTTTT. It encodes CASSPPGQANTGELFF. The rearrangement joins TRBV18 to TRBJ2-2; 8 positions agree with TRBD1. J was trimmed by 2 bases and V by 0 bases; bases with no gene match: 2. This CDR3 comprises 16 residues. Germline values: CDR1 KGHSH, CDR2 LQKENI.

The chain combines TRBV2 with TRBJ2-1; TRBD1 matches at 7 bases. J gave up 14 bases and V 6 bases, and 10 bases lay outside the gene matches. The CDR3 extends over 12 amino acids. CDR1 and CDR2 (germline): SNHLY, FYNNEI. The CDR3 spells CASSSDRNVEFF. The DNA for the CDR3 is TGTGCCAGCAGCTCGGACAGGAATGTCGAGTTCTTC. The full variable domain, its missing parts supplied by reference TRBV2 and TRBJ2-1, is EPEVTQTPSHQVTQMGQEVILRCVPISNHLYFYWYRQILGQKVEFLVSFYNNEISEKSEIFDDQFSVERPDGSNFTLKIRSTKLEDSAMYFCASSSDRNVEFFGPGTRLTVL.

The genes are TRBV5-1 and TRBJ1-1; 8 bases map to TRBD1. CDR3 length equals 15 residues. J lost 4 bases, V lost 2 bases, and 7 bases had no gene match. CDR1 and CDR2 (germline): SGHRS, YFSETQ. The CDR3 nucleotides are TGCGCCAGCAGCTTAACGACAGGGGTAGGCACTGAAGCTTTCTTT. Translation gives CASSLTTGVGTEAFF. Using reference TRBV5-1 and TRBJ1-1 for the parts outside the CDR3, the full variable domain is KAGVTQTPRYLIKTRGQQVTLSCSPISGHRSVSWYQQTPGQGLQFLFEYFSETQRNKGNFPGRFSGRQFSNSRSEMNVSTLELGDSALYLCASSLTTGVGTEAFFGQGTRLTVV.

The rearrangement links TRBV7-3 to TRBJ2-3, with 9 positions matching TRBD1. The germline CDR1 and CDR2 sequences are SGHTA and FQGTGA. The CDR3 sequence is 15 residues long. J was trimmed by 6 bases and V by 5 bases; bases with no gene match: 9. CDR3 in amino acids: CASSGRGTGLDTQYF. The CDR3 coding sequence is TGTGCCAGCAGCGGGAGGGGGACAGGGTTGGATACGCAGTATTTT. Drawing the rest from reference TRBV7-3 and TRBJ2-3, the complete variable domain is GAGVSQTPSNKVTEKGKYVELRCDPISGHTALYWYRQSLGQGPEFLIYFQGTGAADDSGLPNDRFFAVRPEGSVSTLKIQRTERGDSAVYLCASSGRGTGLDTQYFGPGTRLTVL.

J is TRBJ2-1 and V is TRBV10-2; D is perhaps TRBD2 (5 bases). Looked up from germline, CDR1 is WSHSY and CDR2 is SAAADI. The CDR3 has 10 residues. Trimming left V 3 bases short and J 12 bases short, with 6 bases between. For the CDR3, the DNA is TGCGCCAGCAGTGACCGGGGGCAGTTCTTC. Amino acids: CASSDRGQFF.

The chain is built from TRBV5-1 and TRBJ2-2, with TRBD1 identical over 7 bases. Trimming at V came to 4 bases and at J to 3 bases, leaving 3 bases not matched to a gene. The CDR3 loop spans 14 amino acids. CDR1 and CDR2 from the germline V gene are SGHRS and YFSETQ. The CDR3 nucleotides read TGCGCCAGCAGCAGAACAGGGGACACCGGGGAGCTGTTTTTT. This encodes CASSRTGDTGELFF.

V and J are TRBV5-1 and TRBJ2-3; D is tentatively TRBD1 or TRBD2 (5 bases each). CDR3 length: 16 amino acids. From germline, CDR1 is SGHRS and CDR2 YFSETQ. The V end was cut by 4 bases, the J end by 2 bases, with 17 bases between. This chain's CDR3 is CASSPGPNEDTDTQYF. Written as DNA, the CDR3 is TGCGCCAGCAGCCCGGGACCAAACGAGGACACAGATACGCAGTATTTT. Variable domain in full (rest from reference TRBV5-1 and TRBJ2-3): KAGVTQTPRYLIKTRGQQVTLSCSPISGHRSVSWYQQTPGQGLQFLFEYFSETQRNKGNFPGRFSGRQFSNSRSEMNVSTLELGDSALYLCASSPGPNEDTDTQYFGPGTRLTVL.

This CDR3 is CASSLEGTGELFF. The CDR3 DNA follows: TGTGCCAGCAGCCTCGAAGGAACCGGGGAGCTGTTTTTT. The rearrangement uses TRBV11-2 and TRBJ2-2; no firm D call. Deletions cut 5 bases from V and 5 bases from J, with 9 bases between. CDR1 is SGHAT and CDR2 is FQNNGV in the germline V gene. The CDR3 loop spans 13 amino acids.

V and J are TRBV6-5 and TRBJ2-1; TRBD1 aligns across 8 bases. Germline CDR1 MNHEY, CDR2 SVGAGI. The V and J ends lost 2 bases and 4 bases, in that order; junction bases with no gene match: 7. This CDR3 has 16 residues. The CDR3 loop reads CASSYILDRGYNEQFF. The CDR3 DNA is TGTGCCAGCAGTTACATTCTAGACAGGGGTTACAATGAGCAGTTCTTC.

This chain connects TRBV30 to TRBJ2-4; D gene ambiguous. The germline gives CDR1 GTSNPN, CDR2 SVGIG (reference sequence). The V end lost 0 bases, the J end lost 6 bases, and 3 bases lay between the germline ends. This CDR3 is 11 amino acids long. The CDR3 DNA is TGTGCCTGGAGTGTAGGAAACATTCAGTACTTC. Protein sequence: CAWSVGNIQYF.

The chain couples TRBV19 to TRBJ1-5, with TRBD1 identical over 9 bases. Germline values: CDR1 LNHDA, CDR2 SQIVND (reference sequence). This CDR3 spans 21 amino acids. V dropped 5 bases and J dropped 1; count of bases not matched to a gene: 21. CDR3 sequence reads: CASSEVRGRLQGARSNQPQHF. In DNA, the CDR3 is TGTGCCAGTAGTGAGGTGAGGGGGCGATTACAGGGGGCGAGGAGCAATCAGCCCCAGCATTTT.

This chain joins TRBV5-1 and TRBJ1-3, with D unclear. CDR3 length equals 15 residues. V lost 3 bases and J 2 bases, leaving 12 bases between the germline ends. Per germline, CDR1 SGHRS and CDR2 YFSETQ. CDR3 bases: TGCGCCAGCAGCTCGAGGGCGGAACCTGGAAACACCATATATTTT. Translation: CASSSRAEPGNTIYF.

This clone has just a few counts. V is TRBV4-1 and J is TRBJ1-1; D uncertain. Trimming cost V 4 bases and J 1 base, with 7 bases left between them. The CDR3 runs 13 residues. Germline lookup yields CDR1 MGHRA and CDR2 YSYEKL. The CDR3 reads CASSPTGNTEAFF. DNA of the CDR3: TGCGCCAGCAGCCCCACGGGGAACACTGAAGCTTTCTTT.

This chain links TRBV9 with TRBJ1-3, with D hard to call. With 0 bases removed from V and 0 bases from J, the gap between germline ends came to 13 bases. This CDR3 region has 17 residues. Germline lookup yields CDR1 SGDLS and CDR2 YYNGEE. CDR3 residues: CASSVGNSLYSGNTIYF. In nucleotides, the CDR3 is TGTGCCAGCAGCGTAGGGAACAGCCTATACTCTGGAAACACCATATATTTT.

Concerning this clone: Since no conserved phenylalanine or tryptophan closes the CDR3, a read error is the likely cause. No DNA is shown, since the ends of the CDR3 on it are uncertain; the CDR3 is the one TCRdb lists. The CDR3 sequence: CASSTAPESFL. V gene TRBV21-1 combines with J gene TRBJ1-1. TRBV21-1 is tagged as a pseudogene. The CDR3 comprises 11 residues, both ends counted.

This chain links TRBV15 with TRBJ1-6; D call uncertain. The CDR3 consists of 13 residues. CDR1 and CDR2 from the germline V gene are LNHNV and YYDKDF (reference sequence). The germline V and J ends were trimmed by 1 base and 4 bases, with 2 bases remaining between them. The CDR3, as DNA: TGTGCCACCAGCAGAGTTTATAATTCACCCCTCCACTTT. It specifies CATSRVYNSPLHF. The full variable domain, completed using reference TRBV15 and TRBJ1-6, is DAMVIQNPRYQVTQFGKPVTLSCSQTLNHNVMYWYQQKSSQAPKLLFHYYDKDFNNEADTPDNFQSRRPNTSFCFLDIRSPGLGDTAMYLCATSRVYNSPLHFGNGTRLTVT.

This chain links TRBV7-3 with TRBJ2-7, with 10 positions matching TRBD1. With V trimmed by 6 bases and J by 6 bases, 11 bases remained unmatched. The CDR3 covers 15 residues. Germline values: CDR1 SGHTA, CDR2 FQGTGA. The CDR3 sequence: CASSSNPGQGTEQYV. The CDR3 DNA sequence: TGTGCCAGCAGTTCGAACCCGGGACAGGGGACCGAGCAGTACGTC.

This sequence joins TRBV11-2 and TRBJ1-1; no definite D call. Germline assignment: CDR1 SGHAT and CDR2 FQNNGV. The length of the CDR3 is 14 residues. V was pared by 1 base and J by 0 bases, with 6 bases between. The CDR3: CASSLGSMNTEAFF. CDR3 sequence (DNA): TGTGCCAGCAGCTTAGGCAGCATGAACACTGAAGCTTTCTTT. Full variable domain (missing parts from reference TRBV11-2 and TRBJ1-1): EAGVAQSPRYKIIEKRQSVAFWCNPISGHATLYWYQQILGQGPKLLIQFQNNGVVDDSQLPKDRFSAERLKGVDSTLKIQPAKLEDSAVYLCASSLGSMNTEAFFGQGTRLTVV.

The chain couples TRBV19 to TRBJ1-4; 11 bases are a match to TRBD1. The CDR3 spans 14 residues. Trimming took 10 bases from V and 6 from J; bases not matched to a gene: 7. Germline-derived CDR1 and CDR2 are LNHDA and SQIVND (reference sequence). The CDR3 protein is CAIGTGGEDEKLFF. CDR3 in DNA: TGTGCCATCGGGACAGGGGGAGAGGATGAAAAACTGTTTTTT.

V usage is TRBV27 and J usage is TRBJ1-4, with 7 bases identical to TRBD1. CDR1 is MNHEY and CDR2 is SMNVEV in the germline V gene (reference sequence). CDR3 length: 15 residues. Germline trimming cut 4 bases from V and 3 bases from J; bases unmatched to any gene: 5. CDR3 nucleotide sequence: TGTGCCAGCAGTTCCCAGGGGGTGGCTAATGAAAAACTGTTTTTT. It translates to CASSSQGVANEKLFF.

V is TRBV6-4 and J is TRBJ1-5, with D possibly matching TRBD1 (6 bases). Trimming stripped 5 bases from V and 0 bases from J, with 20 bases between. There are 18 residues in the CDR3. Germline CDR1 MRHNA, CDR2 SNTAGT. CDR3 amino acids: CASSFYVGQCYSNQPQHF. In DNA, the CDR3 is TGTGCCAGCAGTTTCTATGTGGGACAATGCTATAGCAATCAGCCCCAGCATTTT.

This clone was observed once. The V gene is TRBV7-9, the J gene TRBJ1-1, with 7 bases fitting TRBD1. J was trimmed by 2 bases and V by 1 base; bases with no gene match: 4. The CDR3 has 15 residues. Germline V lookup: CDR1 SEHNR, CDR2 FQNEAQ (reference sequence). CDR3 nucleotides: TGTGCCAGCAGCTTAGAAGAGGGGGCAAACACTGAAGCTTTCTTT. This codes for CASSLEEGANTEAFF.